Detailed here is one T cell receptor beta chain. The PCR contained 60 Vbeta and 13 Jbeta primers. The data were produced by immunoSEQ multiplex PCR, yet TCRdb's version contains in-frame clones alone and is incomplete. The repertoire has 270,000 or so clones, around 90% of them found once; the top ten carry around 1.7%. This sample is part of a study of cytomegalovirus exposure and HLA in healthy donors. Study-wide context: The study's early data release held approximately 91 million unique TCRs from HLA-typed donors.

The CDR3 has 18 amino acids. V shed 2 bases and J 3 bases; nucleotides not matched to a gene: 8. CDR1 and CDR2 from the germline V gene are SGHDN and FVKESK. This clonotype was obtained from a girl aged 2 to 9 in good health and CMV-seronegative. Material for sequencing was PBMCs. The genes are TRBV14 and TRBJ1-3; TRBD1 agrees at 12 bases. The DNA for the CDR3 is TGTGCCAGCAGCCAATCGACGGGACAGGGGGCTTATGGAAACACCATATATTTT. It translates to CASSQSTGQGAYGNTIYF.